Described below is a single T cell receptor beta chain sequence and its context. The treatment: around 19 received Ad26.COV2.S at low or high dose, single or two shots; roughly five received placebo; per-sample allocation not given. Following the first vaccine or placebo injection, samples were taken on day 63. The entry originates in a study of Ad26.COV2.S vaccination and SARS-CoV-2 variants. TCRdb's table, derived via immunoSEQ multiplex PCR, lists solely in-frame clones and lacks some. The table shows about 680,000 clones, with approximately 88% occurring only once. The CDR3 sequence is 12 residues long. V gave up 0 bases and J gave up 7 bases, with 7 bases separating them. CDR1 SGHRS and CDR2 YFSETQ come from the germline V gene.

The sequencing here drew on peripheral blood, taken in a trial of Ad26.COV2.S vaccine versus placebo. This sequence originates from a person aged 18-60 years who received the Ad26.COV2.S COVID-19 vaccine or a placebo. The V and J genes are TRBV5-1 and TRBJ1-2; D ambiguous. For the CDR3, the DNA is TGCGCCAGCAGCTTGGGTATCGGTGGCTACACCTTC. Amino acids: CASSLGIGGYTF.